Sequencing of this T cell receptor (beta chain) was carried out in a study of PD-L1 blockade in urothelial cancer. Study as a whole: Patients had received 0 to 3 prior chemotherapy regimens. Blood samples contained a median approximately 140,000 T cells. The authors examined blood 3 weeks (second dose) and 6 weeks after treatment start. Findings and limits, study-wide: Where pretreatment blood TCR clonality fell below the median, better survival was predicted.

CDR3 length equals 13 residues. Trimming cost V 8 bases and J 3 bases, with 14 bases left between them. CDR1 is MNHEY and CDR2 is SVGAGI in the germline V gene. This clone was observed a handful of times. Antigen specificity is unknown. Clones were read by immunoSEQ multiplex PCR, and TCRdb kept only the in-frame ones, dropping some. The sample lists fewer than 25,000 clones, 87% occurring once. The source of this sequence is a man aged 50-59 years with urothelial cancer. The rearrangement uses TRBV6-5 and TRBJ2-7; maybe TRBD2 (5 bases). Specimen: PBMCs, collected around atezolizumab (anti-PD-L1) treatment. The CDR3 DNA reads as TGTGCCAGCCAAACAGACGGAGGCTACGAGCAGTACTTC. Amino acids: CASQTDGGYEQYF.